Listed here are 23 T cell receptor beta chains from one sample, sequenced in a study of beta chain features in type 1 diabetes. Of the isolated RNA, all was reverse transcribed, and so the sequenced material was expressed TCRB transcripts. This table comes from immunoSEQ multiplex PCR, and its TCRdb copy is limited to in-frame clones, with some not included. The sample has hundreds of thousands of clones, over 25% seen once. The sample consisted of naive CD4+ T cells from blood. The receptors originated from a man between 18 and 29 years old in good health.

This clone came up a few times. The rearrangement uses TRBV30 and TRBJ2-5; D uncertain. CDR1 GTSNPN and CDR2 SVGIG come from the germline V gene (reference sequence). V dropped 0 bases and J dropped 2 bases, with 10 bases sitting between them. CDR3 length equals 14 residues. In DNA form, the CDR3 reads TGTGCCTGGAGTGTATTTTTGGGGCAAGAGACCCAGTACTTC. It codes for CAWSVFLGQETQYF.

The rearrangement uses TRBV19 and TRBJ2-2; D unclear. Germline assignment: CDR1 LNHDA and CDR2 SQIVND (reference sequence). CDR3 size: 14 residues. V was trimmed by 5 bases and J by 4 bases, leaving 11 bases between them. The CDR3 coding sequence is TGTGCCAGTAGTCTTGTCCGGGCCACCGGGGAGCTGTTTTTT. This translates into CASSLVRATGELFF.

The table lists this clone with a few counts. The CDR3 loop reads CASRASGYNEQFF. As DNA, the CDR3 is TGTGCCAGCAGAGCCAGCGGTTACAATGAGCAGTTCTTC. J is TRBJ2-1 and V is TRBV6-1; tentatively, D is TRBD2 (5 bases). Per germline, CDR1 MNHNS and CDR2 SASEGT. The length of the CDR3 is 13 residues. The V end lost 6 bases, the J end lost 4 bases, and 10 bases lay between the germline ends.

V and J are TRBV30 and TRBJ2-3; 11 bases map to TRBD2. The ends lost 0 bases at V and 1 base at J; junction bases unmatched: 6. CDR1 GTSNPN and CDR2 SVGIG come from the germline V gene (reference sequence). CDR3 length: 17 amino acids. Here the CDR3 DNA reads TGTGCCTGGAGTGTACCTAGCGGGAGGTGGGGCACAGATACGCAGTATTTT. Protein sequence: CAWSVPSGRWGTDTQYF.

This clone was seen a handful of times. The chain is built from TRBV28 and TRBJ2-7, with no clear D. Germline V gene sequence: CDR1 MDHEN, CDR2 SYDVKM. This CDR3 spans 14 amino acids. The germline V and J ends were trimmed by 4 bases and 0 bases, with 10 bases remaining between them. CDR3 coding DNA: TGTGCCAGCAGTTACAGTCCCAGCTCCTACGAGCAGTACTTC. This encodes CASSYSPSSYEQYF. The full variable domain, with the rest looked up from reference TRBV28 and TRBJ2-7, is DVKVTQSSRYLVKRTGEKVFLECVQDMDHENMFWYRQDPGLGLRLIYFSYDVKMKEKGDIPEGYSVSREKKERFSLILESASTNQTSMYLCASSYSPSSYEQYFGPGTRLTVT.

Only a few counts were recorded for this clone. The CDR3 DNA reads TGTGCCAGCAGAAACAGCGGGAGGAACACCGGGGAGCTGTTTTTT. Translation: CASRNSGRNTGELFF. The gene calls are TRBV6-5 and TRBJ2-2; 8 bases fit TRBD2. CDR3 length: 15 residues. CDR1 is MNHEY, CDR2 SVGAGI, per germline. J lost 1 base, V lost 6 bases, and 4 bases had no gene match.

This clone appeared a few times. Other DNA sequences in the same sample also yield this CDR3. The genes are TRBV30 and TRBJ1-2; D is undetermined. The CDR3 contains 14 residues. V was shortened by 0 bases and J by 7 bases, with 15 bases between the two germline ends. Germline lookup yields CDR1 GTSNPN and CDR2 SVGIG (reference sequence). In DNA form, the CDR3 reads TGTGCCTGGAGTGTAGGTACCCTAGGTGGTGGCTACACCTTC. Protein product: CAWSVGTLGGGYTF.

The chain employs TRBV23-1 and TRBJ2-1, with 7 positions matching TRBD2. TRBV23-1 is an ORF, with its function uncertain. The J segment lost 6 bases and the V segment lost 0 bases, leaving 8 bases of the junction unmatched. The CDR3 loop spans 16 amino acids. The CDR3 sequence: CASSQSGGLGGNEQFF. For the CDR3, the DNA is TGCGCCAGCAGTCAATCCGGAGGACTAGGTGGCAATGAGCAGTTCTTC.

This clone was picked up a small number of times. The J gene is TRBJ2-1, the V gene TRBV7-9; perhaps TRBD2 as D (6 bases). V lost 6 bases and J lost 5, with 8 bases in between. This CDR3 contains 12 residues. Germline lookup yields CDR1 SEHNR and CDR2 FQNEAQ (reference sequence). CDR3 sequence reads: CASSRGNNEQFF. For the CDR3, the DNA is TGTGCCAGCAGTCGGGGGAACAATGAGCAGTTCTTC.

The genes are TRBV9 and TRBJ2-5, with 9 bases aligning to TRBD1. Trimming at V came to 0 bases and at J to 3 bases, leaving 3 bases not matched to a gene. The CDR3 runs 15 residues. Germline V lookup: CDR1 SGDLS, CDR2 YYNGEE. Here the CDR3 reads CASSVARDREETQYF. The CDR3 DNA sequence: TGTGCCAGCAGCGTAGCCCGGGACAGGGAAGAGACCCAGTACTTC. The variable domain in full, completed from reference TRBV9 and TRBJ2-5, reads DSGVTQTPKHLITATGQRVTLRCSPRSGDLSVYWYQQSLDQGLQFLIQYYNGEERAKGNILERFSAQQFPDLHSELNLSSLELGDSALYFCASSVARDREETQYFGPGTRLLVL.

This clone was found a few times. Within the sample, other DNA sequences also encode this same CDR3. J is TRBJ1-1 and V is TRBV30; D unresolved. V was trimmed by 0 bases and J by 1 base, leaving 6 bases between them. The CDR3 spans 13 residues. Germline V lookup: CDR1 GTSNPN, CDR2 SVGIG (reference sequence). This chain's CDR3 is CAWSVGQNTEAFF. In nucleotides, the CDR3 is TGTGCCTGGAGTGTAGGGCAGAACACTGAAGCTTTCTTT.

The chain carries TRBV9 and TRBJ2-4; D tentatively reads TRBD1 or TRBD2 (6 bases each). Germline lookup yields CDR1 SGDLS and CDR2 YYNGEE. CDR3 length equals 16 residues. Trimming shortened V by 4 bases and J by 7 bases, and 21 bases separated the two germline ends. The CDR3 nucleotides are TGTGCCAGCAGCCCCCTCGGTGGACAGACTAGTAACATTCAGTACTTC. It translates to CASSPLGGQTSNIQYF.

This clone appeared a single time. The genes are TRBV9 and TRBJ2-3; 13 positions agree with TRBD2. The CDR3 has 16 residues. Trimming at V came to 6 bases and at J to 4 bases, leaving 8 bases not matched to a gene. Per germline, CDR1 SGDLS and CDR2 YYNGEE. For the CDR3, the DNA is TGTGCCAGCACGACCGGACTAGCGGGAGTTGCAGATACGCAGTATTTT. Protein product: CASTTGLAGVADTQYF.

J is TRBJ2-3 and V is TRBV4-3; D might be TRBD1 or TRBD2, each matching 5 bases. V dropped 8 bases and J dropped 1 base, with 10 bases sitting between them. Germline lookup yields CDR1 LGHNA and CDR2 YSLEER. The CDR3 extends over 13 amino acids. CDR3: CASGTLGTDTQYF. The CDR3 region has the DNA TGCGCCAGCGGGACCCTAGGCACAGATACGCAGTATTTT.

This clone appeared a few times. This chain joins TRBV30 and TRBJ1-5; perhaps TRBD1 as D (5 bases). This CDR3 spans 15 amino acids. V gave up 0 bases and J gave up 8 bases, with 17 bases separating them. From germline, CDR1 is GTSNPN and CDR2 SVGIG (reference sequence). The CDR3 spells CAWSVIGTQPKPQHF. The CDR3 DNA sequence: TGTGCCTGGAGTGTAATAGGGACCCAACCTAAGCCCCAGCATTTT.

The chain recombines TRBV19 with TRBJ2-6; D may be TRBD1 (6 bases). The CDR3 loop spans 17 amino acids. Deletions cut 4 bases from V and 0 bases from J, with 13 bases between. Germline V gene lookup returns CDR1 LNHDA and CDR2 SQIVND (reference sequence). This CDR3 reads CASSRTAKVSGANVLTF. CDR3 bases: TGTGCCAGTAGTAGGACAGCCAAAGTCTCTGGGGCCAACGTCCTGACTTTC.

The V call is TRBV5-1, the J call TRBJ2-1, with TRBD2 identical over 7 bases. Germline loops: CDR1 SGHRS, CDR2 YFSETQ. The CDR3 runs to 17 residues. The ends lost 4 bases at V and 1 base at J; junction bases unmatched: 11. CDR3 bases: TGCGCCAGCAGCCCTGGGAGACTAGCCTTATCCTACAATGAGCAGTTCTTC. Translated, it gives CASSPGRLALSYNEQFF.

This clone turned up a few times. The chain carries TRBV9 and TRBJ1-3; maybe TRBD1 (6 bases). The CDR3 totals 16 residues. CDR1 and CDR2 from the germline V gene are SGDLS and YYNGEE. Trimming removed 3 bases at V and 1 base at J, with 14 bases between. In nucleotides, the CDR3 is TGTGCCAGCAGCGCGCCCAACAGGGTGTCTGGAAACACCATATATTTT. Its translation: CASSAPNRVSGNTIYF.

In regard to this clone: Distinct nucleotide sequences in the sample also encode this CDR3. V and J are TRBV30 and TRBJ1-5; D gene ambiguous. The CDR3 runs to 13 residues. Per germline, CDR1 GTSNPN and CDR2 SVGIG (reference sequence). The V end lost 2 bases, the J end lost 2 bases, and 7 bases lay between the germline ends. The CDR3 sequence is CAWSRDRNQPQHF. In DNA form, the CDR3 reads TGTGCCTGGAGTCGCGACCGCAATCAGCCCCAGCATTTT.

On this clone itself: This same CDR3 is encoded by further DNA sequences in the sample. The J gene is TRBJ2-5, the V gene TRBV5-1; D ambiguous. The CDR3 has 11 residues. Germline V gene data show CDR1 as SGHRS and CDR2 as YFSETQ. V gave up 2 bases and J gave up 4 bases, with 3 bases separating them. In nucleotides, the CDR3 is TGCGCCAGCAGCTTACGAGAGACCCAGTACTTC. Residues: CASSLRETQYF.

This chain links TRBV30 with TRBJ2-1, with D possibly matching TRBD2 (6 bases). From germline, CDR1 is GTSNPN and CDR2 SVGIG (reference sequence). V lost 0 bases and J lost 3, with 12 bases in between. The CDR3 covers 15 residues. The CDR3 bases are TGTGCCTGGAGTGTAGGCGGGAACCTCTACAATGAGCAGTTCTTC. It encodes CAWSVGGNLYNEQFF.

This clone was counted a few times. The chain links TRBV30 to TRBJ2-3; TRBD2 matches at 7 bases. The CDR3 is made up of 15 amino acids. The germline V gene encodes CDR1 GTSNPN and CDR2 SVGIG (reference sequence). V shed 0 bases and J 0 bases; nucleotides not matched to a gene: 3. DNA for the CDR3: TGTGCCTGGAGTGTACTAGCGTCTAGCACAGATACGCAGTATTTT. It codes for CAWSVLASSTDTQYF.

The rearrangement uses TRBV6-5 and TRBJ2-1; D call uncertain. This CDR3 has 15 amino acids. Germline assignment: CDR1 MNHEY and CDR2 SVGAGI. The V and J ends lost 1 base and 3 bases respectively, with 10 bases between them. This CDR3 is CASSYYRNLYNEQFF. The CDR3 nucleotides are TGTGCCAGCAGTTACTACCGTAACCTCTACAATGAGCAGTTCTTC.